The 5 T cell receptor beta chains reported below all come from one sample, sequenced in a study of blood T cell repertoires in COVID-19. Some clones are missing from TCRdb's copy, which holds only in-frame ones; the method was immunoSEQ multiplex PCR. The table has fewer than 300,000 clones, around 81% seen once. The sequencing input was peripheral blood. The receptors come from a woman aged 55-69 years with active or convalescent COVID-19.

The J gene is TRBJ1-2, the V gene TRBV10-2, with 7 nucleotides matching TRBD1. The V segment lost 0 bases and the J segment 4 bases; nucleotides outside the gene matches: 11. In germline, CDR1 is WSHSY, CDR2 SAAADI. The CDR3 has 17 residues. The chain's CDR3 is CASSESVMGQSPYGYTF. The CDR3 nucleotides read TGCGCCAGCAGTGAGTCGGTTATGGGACAGTCACCCTATGGCTACACCTTC.

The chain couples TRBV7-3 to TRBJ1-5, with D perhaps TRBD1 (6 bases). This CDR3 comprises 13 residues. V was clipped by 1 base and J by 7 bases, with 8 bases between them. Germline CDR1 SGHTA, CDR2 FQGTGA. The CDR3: CASSLKGGQPQHF. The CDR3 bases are TGTGCCAGCAGCTTAAAGGGGGGGCAGCCCCAGCATTTT.

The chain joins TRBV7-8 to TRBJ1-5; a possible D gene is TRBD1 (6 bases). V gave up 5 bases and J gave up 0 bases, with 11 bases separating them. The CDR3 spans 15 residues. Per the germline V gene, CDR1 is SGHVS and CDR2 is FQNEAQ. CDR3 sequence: CASSRDIYSNQPQHF. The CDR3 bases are TGTGCCAGCAGCCGGGACATTTATAGCAATCAGCCCCAGCATTTT.

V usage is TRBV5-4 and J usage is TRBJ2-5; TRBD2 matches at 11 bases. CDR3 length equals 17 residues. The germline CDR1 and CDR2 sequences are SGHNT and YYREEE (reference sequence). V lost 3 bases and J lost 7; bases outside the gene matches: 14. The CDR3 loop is CASSSSSGGLSRGTQYF. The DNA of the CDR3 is TGTGCCAGCAGCTCCTCTAGCGGGGGGCTCTCCCGGGGGACCCAGTACTTC.

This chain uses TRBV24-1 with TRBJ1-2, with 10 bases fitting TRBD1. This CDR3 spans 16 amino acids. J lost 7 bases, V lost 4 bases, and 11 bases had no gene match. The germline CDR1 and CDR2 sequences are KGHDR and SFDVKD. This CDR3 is CATSEVRDRGQGGYTF. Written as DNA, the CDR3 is TGTGCCACCAGTGAAGTTCGGGACAGGGGTCAGGGTGGCTACACCTTC.